This TCR beta chain is drawn from a study of blood T cell repertoires in COVID-19. Sequenced by immunoSEQ multiplex PCR; TCRdb stores in-frame clones only, minus some. The repertoire has approximately 170,000 clones, roughly 84% of them found once; the top ten carry approximately 1.1%. The V end was cut by 6 bases, the J end by 1 base, with 15 bases between. This CDR3 has 15 amino acids. The germline V gene has CDR1 MNHEY and CDR2 SVGAGI. The receptor's source is a man aged 60-69 years who had recovered from COVID-19. The sequencing sample was made of peripheral blood. This chain links TRBV6-5 with TRBJ2-5; TRBD1 might be the D (6 bases). CDR3 protein: CASSRETGRQETQYF. CDR3 sequence (DNA): TGTGCCAGCAGCCGAGAGACAGGCCGCCAAGAGACCCAGTACTTC.